The rows below give T cell receptor beta chains drawn from one sample of a study of OX40 agonist ivuxolimab in advanced cancers. Sequenced by immunoSEQ multiplex PCR; TCRdb stores in-frame clones only, minus some. The sample records roughly 45,000 clones, around nine tenths being singletons. The sequencing here drew on CD4+ or CD8+ T cells sorted from blood, taken in a trial of the OX40 agonist ivuxolimab. These receptors were collected from an adult with an advanced solid tumor such as melanoma, head and neck, liver or kidney cancer. The CDR3 runs from the conserved cysteine through the conserved F or W. D genes are given only for firm matches. Only part of the rows carry a size: once, few, many, or a class if the clone is expanded.

D gene: -; clone size: -; V gene: TRBV5-4; J gene: TRBJ2-3; CDR3 protein: CASSLEGYTDTQYF; CDR3 DNA: TGTGCCAGCAGCTTGGAAGGGTACACAGATACGCAGTATTTT
D gene: -; clone size: -; V gene: TRBV6-4; J gene: TRBJ1-2; CDR3 protein: CASSDSLGKGYTF; CDR3 DNA: TGTGCCAGCAGTGACTCGTTGGGGAAAGGCTACACCTTC
D gene: -; clone size: -; V gene: TRBV10-3; J gene: TRBJ2-7; CDR3 protein: CAISDSSNGSFGEQYF; CDR3 DNA: TGTGCCATCAGTGACTCTAGTAACGGATCCTTCGGGGAGCAGTACTTC
D gene: TRBD2; clone size: -; V gene: TRBV7-9; J gene: TRBJ2-7; CDR3 protein: CASSPPGGTPYEQYF; CDR3 DNA: TGTGCCAGCAGCCCACCGGGGGGGACTCCCTACGAGCAGTACTTC
D gene: -; clone size: -; V gene: TRBV7-6; J gene: TRBJ2-1; CDR3 protein: CASSLEQHYNEQFF; CDR3 DNA: TGTGCCAGCAGCTTAGAACAGCATTACAATGAGCAGTTCTTC
D gene: -; clone size: -; V gene: TRBV7-9; J gene: TRBJ1-6; CDR3 protein: CASSSTVASNSPLHF; CDR3 DNA: TGTGCCAGCAGCTCCACAGTAGCAAGTAATTCACCCCTCCACTTT
D gene: -; clone size: -; V gene: TRBV9; J gene: TRBJ1-1; CDR3 protein: CASSASAEWGTEAFF; CDR3 DNA: TGTGCCAGCAGCGCTTCGGCCGAATGGGGAACTGAAGCTTTCTTT
D gene: -; clone size: -; V gene: TRBV4-1; J gene: TRBJ1-5; CDR3 protein: CASSQQNSNQPQHF; CDR3 DNA: TGCGCCAGCAGCCAACAAAATAGCAATCAGCCCCAGCATTTT
D gene: -; clone size: -; V gene: TRBV2; J gene: TRBJ1-1; CDR3 protein: CASTPGGGFGGNTEAFF; CDR3 DNA: TGTGCCAGCACCCCCGGTGGGGGGTTCGGTGGGAACACTGAAGCTTTCTTT
D gene: TRBD1; clone size: once; V gene: TRBV7-9; J gene: TRBJ2-2; CDR3 protein: CASSSLLTGGGGELFF; CDR3 DNA: TGTGCCAGCAGCTCGCTCCTGACAGGGGGAGGCGGGGAGCTGTTTTTT
D gene: TRBD1; clone size: -; V gene: TRBV6-1; J gene: TRBJ2-7; CDR3 protein: CAGTQGADEQYF; CDR3 DNA: TGTGCCGGAACACAGGGGGCCGACGAGCAGTACTTC
D gene: -; clone size: -; V gene: TRBV7-8; J gene: TRBJ1-1; CDR3 protein: CASSLVSMNTEAFF; CDR3 DNA: TGTGCCAGCAGCTTGGTAAGCATGAACACTGAAGCTTTCTTT
D gene: -; clone size: -; V gene: TRBV28; J gene: TRBJ1-4; CDR3 protein: CASSRRNATNEKLFF; CDR3 DNA: TGTGCCAGCAGTCGAAGGAATGCAACTAATGAAAAACTGTTTTTT
D gene: -; clone size: -; V gene: TRBV7-9; J gene: TRBJ2-7; CDR3 protein: CASSLAGGDEQYF; CDR3 DNA: TGTGCCAGCAGCTTAGCGGGGGGTGATGAGCAGTACTTC
D gene: -; clone size: few; V gene: TRBV19; J gene: TRBJ2-2; CDR3 protein: CASSGTGSGELFF; CDR3 DNA: TGTGCCAGTAGTGGAACAGGGTCCGGGGAGCTGTTTTTT
D gene: -; clone size: -; V gene: TRBV5-1; J gene: TRBJ1-5; CDR3 protein: CASSPDPSRIGSAQHF; CDR3 DNA: TGCGCCAGCAGCCCTGATCCCAGCCGGATTGGATCAGCCCAGCATTTT
D gene: -; clone size: -; V gene: TRBV2; J gene: TRBJ1-5; CDR3 protein: CASSAGLYQHF; CDR3 DNA: TGTGCCAGCAGCGCCGGTCTTTACCAGCATTTT
D gene: TRBD2; clone size: -; V gene: TRBV19; J gene: TRBJ2-2; CDR3 protein: CASSITSGATGELFF; CDR3 DNA: TGTGCCAGTAGTATCACTAGCGGGGCCACCGGGGAGCTGTTTTTT
D gene: -; clone size: once; V gene: TRBV5-5; J gene: TRBJ1-2; CDR3 protein: CASSLVLGGYTF; CDR3 DNA: TGTGCCAGCAGCTTGGTGTTAGGCGGCTACACCTTC
D gene: -; clone size: -; V gene: TRBV6-4; J gene: TRBJ2-1; CDR3 protein: CASSADPGSANEQFF; CDR3 DNA: TGTGCCAGCAGTGCCGATCCGGGCAGTGCCAATGAGCAGTTCTTC
D gene: -; clone size: -; V gene: TRBV25-1; J gene: TRBJ2-7; CDR3 protein: CASTDRDGDYGEQYF; CDR3 DNA: TGTGCCAGCACCGACAGGGATGGGGACTATGGTGAGCAGTACTTC
D gene: -; clone size: -; V gene: TRBV5-6; J gene: TRBJ2-2; CDR3 protein: CASSLGHTGELFF; CDR3 DNA: TGTGCCAGCAGCTTGGGTCACACCGGGGAGCTGTTTTTT
D gene: -; clone size: -; V gene: TRBV11-2; J gene: TRBJ2-1; CDR3 protein: CASSPWINSEQFF; CDR3 DNA: TGTGCCAGCAGCCCGTGGATCAATTCTGAGCAGTTCTTC
D gene: TRBD2; clone size: few; V gene: TRBV19; J gene: TRBJ2-4; CDR3 protein: CASSIYGGGVSKNIQYF; CDR3 DNA: TGTGCCAGTAGTATCTACGGCGGGGGGGTCTCCAAAAACATTCAGTACTTC
D gene: -; clone size: -; V gene: TRBV23-1; J gene: TRBJ1-6; CDR3 protein: CASSQSGLGNSPLHF; CDR3 DNA: TGCGCCAGCAGTCAATCCGGACTCGGTAATTCACCCCTCCACTTT
D gene: -; clone size: -; V gene: TRBV4-1; J gene: TRBJ1-4; CDR3 protein: CASSQEPSLPPEKLFF; CDR3 DNA: TGCGCCAGCAGCCAAGAGCCTTCCCTGCCCCCTGAAAAACTGTTTTTT
D gene: TRBD1; clone size: -; V gene: TRBV6-5; J gene: TRBJ1-2; CDR3 protein: CASTDTGGSGYTF; CDR3 DNA: TGTGCCAGCACTGACACAGGGGGCAGTGGCTACACCTTC
D gene: TRBD1; clone size: -; V gene: TRBV9; J gene: TRBJ1-1; CDR3 protein: CASSGPGQGVGEAFF; CDR3 DNA: TGTGCCAGCAGCGGACCGGGACAGGGTGTCGGTGAAGCTTTCTTT
D gene: -; clone size: -; V gene: TRBV5-6; J gene: TRBJ2-2; CDR3 protein: CASSLGGTGELFF; CDR3 DNA: TGTGCCAGCAGCTTAGGTGGGACCGGGGAGCTGTTTTTT
D gene: -; clone size: -; V gene: TRBV4-1; J gene: TRBJ1-2; CDR3 protein: CASSQVGDNYGYTF; CDR3 DNA: TGCGCCAGCAGCCAGGTCGGGGATAACTATGGCTACACCTTC